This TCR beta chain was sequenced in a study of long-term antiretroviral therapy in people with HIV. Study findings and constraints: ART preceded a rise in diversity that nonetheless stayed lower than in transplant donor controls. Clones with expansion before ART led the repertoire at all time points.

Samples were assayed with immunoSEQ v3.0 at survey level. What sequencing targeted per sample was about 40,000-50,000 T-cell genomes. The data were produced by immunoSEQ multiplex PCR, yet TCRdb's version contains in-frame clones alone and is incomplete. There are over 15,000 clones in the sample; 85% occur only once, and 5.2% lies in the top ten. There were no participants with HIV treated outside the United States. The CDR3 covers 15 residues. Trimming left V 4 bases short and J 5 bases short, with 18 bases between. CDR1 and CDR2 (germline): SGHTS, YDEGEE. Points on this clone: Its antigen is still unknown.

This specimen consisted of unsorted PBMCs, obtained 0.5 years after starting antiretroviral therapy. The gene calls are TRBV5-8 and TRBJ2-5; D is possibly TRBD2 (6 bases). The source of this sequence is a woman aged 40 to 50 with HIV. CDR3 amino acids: CASSRGAGTGETQYF. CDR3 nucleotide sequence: TGTGCCAGCAGCCGAGGGGCGGGAACCGGGGAGACCCAGTACTTC.